Shown below are 6 T cell receptor beta chains from a single sample sequenced in a study of T cell repertoires in cytomegalovirus infection. TCRdb used MiXCR to reprocess the reads, holding one entry per CDR3 protein. The table includes 150,000 or so distinct CDR3 sequences, approximately 17% detected once. Material for sequencing was CD8+ T cells from PBMCs. These receptors originate from a human donor in good health (CMV status not recorded). Some clones in this sample may be carry-over from other donors' samples.

The chain couples TRBV7-9 to TRBJ2-1; D not resolved. V lost 4 bases and J 3 bases, leaving 13 bases between the germline ends. CDR3 size: 15 residues. The germline V gene has CDR1 SEHNR and CDR2 FQNEAQ (reference sequence). In nucleotides, the CDR3 is TGTGCCAGCAGCTCTCGGTCCCTTTTCTACAATGAGCAGTTCTTC. As protein: CASSSRSLFYNEQFF. Full variable domain (remainder filled in from reference TRBV7-9 and TRBJ2-1): DTGVSQNPRHKITKRGQNVTFRCDPISEHNRLYWYRQTLGQGPEFLTYFQNEAQLEKSRLLSDRFSAERPKGSFSTLEIQRTEQGDSAMYLCASSSRSLFYNEQFFGPGTRLTVL.

This sequence joins TRBV29-1 and TRBJ2-7; TRBD1 matches 10 bases. The CDR3 contains 14 residues. Germline V CDR1 and CDR2: SQVTM, ANQGSEA. The J segment lost 0 bases and the V segment lost 4 bases, leaving 3 bases of the junction unmatched. In DNA form, the CDR3 reads TGCAGCGTTGCGGGACAGGGGAGCTCCTACGAGCAGTACTTC. Protein product: CSVAGQGSSYEQYF.

V is TRBV7-9 and J is TRBJ2-2; no reliable D call. V lost 5 bases to trimming and J lost 0 bases, with 4 bases between them. CDR1 and CDR2 from the germline V gene are SEHNR and FQNEAQ (reference sequence). There are 13 residues in the CDR3. The CDR3 region has the DNA TGTGCCAGCAGCCGAGCGAACACCGGGGAGCTGTTTTTT. Amino acids: CASSRANTGELFF.

This clonotype was seen a few times. V gene TRBV24-1 combines with J gene TRBJ2-3; TRBD2 is a possible D gene (5 bases). The CDR3 has 14 amino acids. Trimming pared 5 bases from V and 5 bases from J, leaving 13 bases between. Germline CDR1 reads KGHDR; CDR2 reads SFDVKD. For the CDR3, the DNA is TGTGCCACCAGTGGACCCGGGATACTAGATACGCAGTATTTT. This gives the protein CATSGPGILDTQYF.

The chain employs TRBV2 and TRBJ1-1; 8 bases match TRBD1. J was trimmed by 10 bases and V by 8 bases; bases with no gene match: 3. Per the germline V gene, CDR1 is SNHLY and CDR2 is FYNNEI. The CDR3 spans 10 residues. The CDR3 coding sequence is TGTGCCAGCGGGGGACAGGCAGCTTTCTTT. This translates into CASGGQAAFF.

The chain employs TRBV25-1 and TRBJ1-2, with 8 bases that match TRBD1. The junction had 8 bases not matched to a gene; V was cut back by 3 bases and J by 8 bases. The germline V gene has CDR1 MGHDK and CDR2 SYGVNS. This CDR3 has 14 amino acids. Here the CDR3 DNA reads TGTGCCAGCAGTGACACAGGGGGACGTGGCGGCTACACCTTC. Amino acids: CASSDTGGRGGYTF.